This T cell receptor (beta chain) emerged from a study of shared clonotypes between healthy human individuals. Study results and limitations: The study found lower generation probabilities in non-shared clonotypes than in those shared by all four donors.

The CDR3 runs 14 residues. CDR1 and CDR2 from the germline V gene are SNHLY and FYNNEI. Trimming at V came to 4 bases and at J to 5 bases, leaving 1 base not matched to a gene. Turning to this clone: Its antigen is not identified.

Assay used: immunoSEQ multiplex PCR; TCRdb lists only in-frame clones, some missing. The table has 2 million to 2.5 million clones, just under 95% seen once. HIV-negative, healthy adults without recent acute infections or vaccinations were the donors. J is TRBJ2-3 and V is TRBV2; 12 bases are shared with TRBD2. The material sequenced was naive CD4+ T cells from PBMCs. The subset here: CD45RA+ positively selected. The receptor comes from a man younger than 35 in good health. Some clones in this sample may be carry-over from other donors' samples. CDR3 in amino acids: CASSGTSGEDTQYF. The CDR3 DNA is TGTGCCAGCAGTGGGACTAGCGGGGAAGATACGCAGTATTTT.